This TCR beta chain was documented in a study of blood T cell repertoires in COVID-19. Whole-study context: COVID-19 samples collected from the United States, Italy and Spain covered acute and convalescent phases. In each case, the material was cDNA or gDNA derived from T cells, B-cell-depleted T cells, or PBMCs.

Under the authors' procedure: For nucleated cells, counts were estimated from reference gene primer amplification. The repertoire was sequenced with immunoSEQ multiplex PCR; TCRdb's copy has only in-frame clones and lacks some. V, J and clone size derive from that table, while D and trimming were established from the DNA sequence. The sample gives 150,000 to 200,000 clones, approximately 79% of which show up once; around 8% is in the top ten. Seattle's cohort entered during active infection and was followed longitudinally. Source material: peripheral blood. This sequence was found in a woman aged 55-70 years with COVID-19, enrolled during active disease.

The CDR3 nucleotides are TGTGCCAGCAGCTTACAGGGCCATGAGCAGTTCTTC. Its translation is CASSLQGHEQFF. The chain joins TRBV7-9 to TRBJ2-1, with D possibly being TRBD1 (5 bases). This CDR3 has 12 residues. Trimming shortened V by 2 bases and J by 8 bases, and 7 bases separated the two germline ends. CDR1 is SEHNR and CDR2 is FQNEAQ in the germline V gene (reference sequence).